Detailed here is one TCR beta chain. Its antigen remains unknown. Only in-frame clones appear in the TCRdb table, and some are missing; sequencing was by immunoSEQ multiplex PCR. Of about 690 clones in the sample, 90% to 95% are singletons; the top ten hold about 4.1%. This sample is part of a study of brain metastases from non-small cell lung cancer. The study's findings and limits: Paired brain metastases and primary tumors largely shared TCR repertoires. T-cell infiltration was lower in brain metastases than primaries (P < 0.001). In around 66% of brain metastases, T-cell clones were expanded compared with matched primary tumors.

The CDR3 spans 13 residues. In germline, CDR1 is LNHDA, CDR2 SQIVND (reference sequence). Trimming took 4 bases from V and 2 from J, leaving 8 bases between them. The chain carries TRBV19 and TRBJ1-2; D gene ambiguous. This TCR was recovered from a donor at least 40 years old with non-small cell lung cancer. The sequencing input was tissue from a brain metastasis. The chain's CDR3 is CASSRSGNYGYTF. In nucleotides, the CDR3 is TGTGCCAGTAGTAGATCGGGGAACTATGGCTACACCTTC.